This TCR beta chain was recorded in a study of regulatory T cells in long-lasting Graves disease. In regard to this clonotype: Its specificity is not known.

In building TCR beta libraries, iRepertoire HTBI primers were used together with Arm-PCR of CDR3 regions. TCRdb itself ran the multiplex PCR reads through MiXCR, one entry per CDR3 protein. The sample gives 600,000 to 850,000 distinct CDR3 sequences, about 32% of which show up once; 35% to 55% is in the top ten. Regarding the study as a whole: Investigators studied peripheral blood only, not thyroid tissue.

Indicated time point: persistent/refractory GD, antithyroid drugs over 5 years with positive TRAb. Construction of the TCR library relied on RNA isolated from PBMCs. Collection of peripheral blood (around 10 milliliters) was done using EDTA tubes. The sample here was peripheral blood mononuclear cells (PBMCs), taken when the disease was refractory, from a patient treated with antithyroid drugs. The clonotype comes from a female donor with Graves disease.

The CDR3 DNA reads as TGCGCCAGCAGCTTGGCGTTCGGGACAGGCTACGAGCAGTACTTC. It is translated as CASSLAFGTGYEQYF. This chain joins TRBV5-1 and TRBJ2-7; 8 bases are a match to TRBD1. With V trimmed by 0 bases and J by 3 bases, 5 bases remained unmatched. Per the germline V gene, CDR1 is SGHRS and CDR2 is YFSETQ. The CDR3 is 15 residues long.